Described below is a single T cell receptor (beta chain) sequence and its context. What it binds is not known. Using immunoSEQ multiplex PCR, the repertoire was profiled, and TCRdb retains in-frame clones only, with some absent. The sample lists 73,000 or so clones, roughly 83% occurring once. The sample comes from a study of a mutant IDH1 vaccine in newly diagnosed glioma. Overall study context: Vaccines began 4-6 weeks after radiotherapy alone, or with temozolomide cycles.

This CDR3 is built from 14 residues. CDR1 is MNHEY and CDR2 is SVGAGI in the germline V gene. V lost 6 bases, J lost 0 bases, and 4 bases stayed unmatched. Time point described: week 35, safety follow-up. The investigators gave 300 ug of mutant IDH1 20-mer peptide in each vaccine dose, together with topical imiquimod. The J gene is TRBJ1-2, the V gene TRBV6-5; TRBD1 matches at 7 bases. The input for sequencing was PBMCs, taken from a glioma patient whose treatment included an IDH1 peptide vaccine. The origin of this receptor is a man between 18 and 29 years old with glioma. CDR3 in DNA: TGTGCCAGCAGCAAGGACAGGCCTAACTATGGCTACACCTTC. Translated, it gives CASSKDRPNYGYTF.